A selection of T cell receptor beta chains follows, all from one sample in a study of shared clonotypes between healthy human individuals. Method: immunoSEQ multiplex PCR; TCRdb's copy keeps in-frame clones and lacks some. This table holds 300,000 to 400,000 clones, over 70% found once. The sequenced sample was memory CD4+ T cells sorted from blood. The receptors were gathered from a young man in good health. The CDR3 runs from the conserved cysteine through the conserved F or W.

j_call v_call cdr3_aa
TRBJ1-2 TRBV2 CASSDRGRGYTF
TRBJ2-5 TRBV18 CASSPPNAETQYF
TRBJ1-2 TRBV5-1 CASSPEGQDGYTF
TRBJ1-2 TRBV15 CATSPRTGVTYGYTF
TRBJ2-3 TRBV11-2 CASSLEGLAGDLTDTQYF
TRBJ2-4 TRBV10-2 CASSWVQGWSKNIQYF
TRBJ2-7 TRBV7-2 CASSPWDSSSYEQYF
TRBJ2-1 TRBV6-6 CASRVTSNEQFF
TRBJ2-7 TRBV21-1 CASSHRGRPHEQYF
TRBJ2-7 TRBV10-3 CATSGTGLSYEQYF
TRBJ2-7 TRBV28 CASDRGYEQYF
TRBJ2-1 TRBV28 CASSSIYRQGSNEQFF
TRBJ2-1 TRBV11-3 CASSLAGGTEQFF
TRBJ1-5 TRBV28 CASSFRGYSNQPQHF
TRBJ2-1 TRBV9 CASSGLADNEQFF
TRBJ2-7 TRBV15 CATSRGGSSYEQYF
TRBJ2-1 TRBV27 CASSLLGGYNEQFF
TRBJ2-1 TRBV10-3 CAISREATNFAQFF
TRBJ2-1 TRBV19 CASSIHSNNEQFF
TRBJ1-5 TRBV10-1 CASSQGLNQPQHF
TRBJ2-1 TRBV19 CASSPRDRALSSYNEQFF
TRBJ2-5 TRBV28 CASNEGTMGETQYF